This T cell receptor (beta chain) is from a study of beta chain features in type 1 diabetes. Regarding the study as a whole: In every one of the four CD4+ subsets, TCRB CDR3s were moderately but significantly shorter in Type 1 diabetes patients.

Expressed TCRB transcripts were sequenced, since all the RNA that had been isolated was reverse transcribed. Produced via immunoSEQ multiplex PCR; TCRdb's table is partial and in-frame only. The repertoire holds around 400,000 clones, with around 12% as singletons. As concerns this clone: Its antigen is unknown.

CDR3 size: 15 residues. From germline, CDR1 is MDHEN and CDR2 SYDVKM. V was pared by 6 bases and J by 5 bases, with 20 bases between. The TCR originated in a man younger than 35 in good health. Sequencing used naive CD4+ T cells from blood. The chain links TRBV28 to TRBJ2-7; possible D gene TRBD2, 6 bases. CDR3 protein: CASSLPRGGRNEQYF. CDR3 nucleotides: TGTGCCAGCAGCCTCCCTCGTGGAGGGCGCAACGAGCAGTACTTC.